This is a list of T cell receptor beta chains from one sample in a study of OX40 agonist ivuxolimab in advanced cancers. The repertoire was sequenced with immunoSEQ multiplex PCR; TCRdb's copy has only in-frame clones and lacks some. The repertoire includes around 68,000 clones, over 80% of them detected once, and approximately 0.32% sits in the top ten. This specimen was CD4+ or CD8+ T cells sorted from blood, taken in a trial of the OX40 agonist ivuxolimab. These receptors were obtained from an adult with an advanced solid tumor such as melanoma, head and neck, liver or kidney cancer. CDR3s include the opening cysteine and the closing phenylalanine or tryptophan. The D gene is left open where the match is weak. The size field is filled for only some rows; it gives once, few, many or a size class.

.,TRBJ2-2,TRBV7-8,.,CASSLSSGTGKFGELFF,TGTGCCAGCAGCTTATCTAGCGGGACAGGGAAGTTTGGGGAGCTGTTTTTT
TRBD1,TRBJ1-5,TRBV28,.,CASSGGTGPRYNQPQHF,TGTGCCAGCAGCGGCGGGACAGGCCCCCGGTATAATCAGCCCCAGCATTTT
.,TRBJ2-7,TRBV7-9,.,CASSLVTETYEQYF,TGTGCCAGCAGCTTAGTTACCGAAACCTACGAGCAGTACTTC
.,TRBJ2-5,TRBV19,.,CASSIGQQQTQYF,TGTGCCAGTAGTATCGGACAGCAACAGACCCAGTACTTC
.,TRBJ2-1,TRBV19,.,CASSIGRRGNNEQFF,TGTGCCAGTAGTATAGGGCGGAGGGGAAACAATGAGCAGTTCTTC
.,TRBJ1-1,TRBV7-3,.,CASSLEVQREAFF,TGTGCCAGCAGCTTAGAGGTCCAGCGTGAAGCTTTCTTT
TRBD1,TRBJ2-7,TRBV7-3,.,CASSLQKGAAYEQYF,TGTGCCAGCAGCCTACAAAAGGGGGCGGCCTACGAGCAGTACTTC
.,TRBJ1-4,TRBV16,once,CASSQSIGQNTATNEKLFF,TGTGCCAGCAGCCAATCCATCGGGCAGAACACTGCAACTAATGAAAAACTGTTTTTT
.,TRBJ1-2,TRBV28,once,CASRQVGGVGYTF,TGTGCCAGTCGACAGGTGGGGGGGGTTGGCTACACCTTC
.,TRBJ2-1,TRBV18,once,CASSPLPTPTYNEQFF,TGTGCCAGCTCACCACTACCCACCCCGACCTACAATGAGCAGTTCTTC